The sequence of this T cell receptor beta chain was determined in a study of blood T cells in healthy people across ages. Using a J-beta primer mix together with a sample-barcoded 5' primer, a second PCR was run for about 6 to 11 cycles. One entry per CDR3 protein results from TCRdb running MiXCR on the 5' RACE reads. The table records about 1,000,000 distinct CDR3 sequences, 45% of them present only once. Trimming took off 0 bases at V and 6 bases at J, with 18 bases between the two ends. Germline CDR1 is SGHDN and CDR2 is FVKESK. CDR3 length equals 16 residues. This receptor was obtained from a woman aged 55 to 70 in good health. Sequenced input: blood. This chain connects TRBV14 to TRBJ2-7, with D possibly TRBD1 on 6 matching bases. CDR3 amino acids: CASSQDPPGQRGEQYF. DNA of the CDR3: TGTGCCAGCAGCCAAGATCCACCGGGACAAAGGGGCGAGCAGTACTTC.